This T cell receptor beta chain is from a study of T-cell reconstitution after alpha-beta-depleted transplantation in children. Study results and limitations: At one year after transplant, newly produced T cells mostly accounted for T-cell counts and diversity.

Preparation of the TCRbeta library was carried out with unique molecular identifiers. TCRdb reprocessed the PCR reads with MiXCR, giving one entry per CDR3 protein. The top ten clones hold approximately 5% of a sample with some 840,000 distinct CDR3 sequences, 15% to 20% of them seen once. V lost 8 bases and J lost 5, with 13 bases in between. This CDR3 comprises 13 residues. Remarks on this clonotype: The antigen is not known.

V and J are TRBV12-3 or TRBV12-4 and TRBJ1-5; D is perhaps TRBD1 (6 bases). This TCR was recovered from a male patient younger than 18 who had a stem cell transplant for acute lymphoblastic leukemia, so the T cells may come from the graft donor. The sequenced sample was PBMCs, mostly from graft donor cells, obtained 360 days after TCRalphabeta/CD19-depleted stem cell transplant. CDR3 nucleotide sequence: TGTGCCAGCGATTCGGACAGAGATCAGCCCCAGCATTTT. This gives the protein CASDSDRDQPQHF.